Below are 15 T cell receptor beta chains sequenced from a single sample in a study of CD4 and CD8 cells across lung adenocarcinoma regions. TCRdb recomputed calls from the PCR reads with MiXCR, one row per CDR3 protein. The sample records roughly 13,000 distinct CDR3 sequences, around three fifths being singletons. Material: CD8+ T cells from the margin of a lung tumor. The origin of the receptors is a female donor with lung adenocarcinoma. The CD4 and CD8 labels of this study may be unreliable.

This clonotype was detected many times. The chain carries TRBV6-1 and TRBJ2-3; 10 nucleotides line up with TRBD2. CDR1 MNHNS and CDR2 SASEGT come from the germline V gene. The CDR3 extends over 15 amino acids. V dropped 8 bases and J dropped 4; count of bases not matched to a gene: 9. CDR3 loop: CASSKVGLAADTQYF. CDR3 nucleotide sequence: TGTGCCAGCTCCAAAGTCGGACTAGCGGCAGATACGCAGTATTTT.

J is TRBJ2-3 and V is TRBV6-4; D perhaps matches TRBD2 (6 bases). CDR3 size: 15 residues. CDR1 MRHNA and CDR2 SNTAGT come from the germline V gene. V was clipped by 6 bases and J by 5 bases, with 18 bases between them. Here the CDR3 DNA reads TGTGCCAGCAGCTCCAGGTCCGGGGGAAAAGATACGCAGTATTTT. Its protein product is CASSSRSGGKDTQYF.

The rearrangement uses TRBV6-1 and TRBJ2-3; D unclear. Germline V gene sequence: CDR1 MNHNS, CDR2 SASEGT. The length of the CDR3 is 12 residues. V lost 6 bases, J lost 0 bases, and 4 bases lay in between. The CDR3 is CASSPSTDTQYF. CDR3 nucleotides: TGTGCCAGCAGCCCAAGCACAGATACGCAGTATTTT.

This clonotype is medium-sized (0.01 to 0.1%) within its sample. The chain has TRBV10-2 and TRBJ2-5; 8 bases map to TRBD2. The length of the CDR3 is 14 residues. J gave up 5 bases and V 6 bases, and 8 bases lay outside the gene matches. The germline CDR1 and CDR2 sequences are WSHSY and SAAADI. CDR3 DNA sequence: TGCGCCAGCAGGGCGGGGGGCCGGGGGGAGACCCAGTACTTC. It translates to CASRAGGRGETQYF.

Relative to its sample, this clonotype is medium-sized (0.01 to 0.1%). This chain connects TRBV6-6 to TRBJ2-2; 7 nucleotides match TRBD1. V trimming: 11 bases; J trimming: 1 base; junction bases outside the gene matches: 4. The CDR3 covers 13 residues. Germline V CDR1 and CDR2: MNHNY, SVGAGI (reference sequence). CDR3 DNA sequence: TGTGCCTCCAGGGACAGGAACACCGGGGAGCTGTTTTTT. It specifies CASRDRNTGELFF.

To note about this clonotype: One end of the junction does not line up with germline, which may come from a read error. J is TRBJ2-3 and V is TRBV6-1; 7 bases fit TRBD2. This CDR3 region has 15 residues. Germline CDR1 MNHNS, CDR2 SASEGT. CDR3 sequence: CARSPGGGGKDTQYF. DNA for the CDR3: TGTGCCCGCAGCCCGGGCGGGGGAGGAAAAGACACGCAGTATTTC.

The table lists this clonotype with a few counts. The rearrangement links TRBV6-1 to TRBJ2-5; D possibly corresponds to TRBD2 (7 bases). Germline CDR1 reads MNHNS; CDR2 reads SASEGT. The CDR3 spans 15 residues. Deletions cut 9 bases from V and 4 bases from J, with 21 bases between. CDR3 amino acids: CARGPGGGGPETQYF. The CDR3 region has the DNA TGTGCCAGGGGTCCGGGCGGCGGGGGCCCAGAGACCCAGTACTTC.

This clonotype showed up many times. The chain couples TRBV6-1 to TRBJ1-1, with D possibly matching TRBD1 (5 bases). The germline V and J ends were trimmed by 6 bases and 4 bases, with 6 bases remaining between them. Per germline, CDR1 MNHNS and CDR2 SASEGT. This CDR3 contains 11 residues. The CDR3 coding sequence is TGTGCCAGCAGGGGGGGCACTGAAGCTTTCTTT. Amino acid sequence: CASRGGTEAFF.

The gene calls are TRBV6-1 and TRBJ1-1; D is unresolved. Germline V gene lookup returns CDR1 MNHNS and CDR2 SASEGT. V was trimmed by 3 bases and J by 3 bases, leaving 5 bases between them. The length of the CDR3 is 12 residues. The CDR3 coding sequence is TGTGCCAGCAGTGACAGTTACACTGAAGCTTTCTTT. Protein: CASSDSYTEAFF.

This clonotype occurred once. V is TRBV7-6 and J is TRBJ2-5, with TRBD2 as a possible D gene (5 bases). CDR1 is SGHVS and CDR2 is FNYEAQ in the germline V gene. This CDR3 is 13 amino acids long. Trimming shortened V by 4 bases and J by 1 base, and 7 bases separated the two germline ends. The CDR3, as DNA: TGTGCCAGCAGCTCCGCGGGCCAAGAGACCCAGTACTTC. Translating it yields CASSSAGQETQYF.

This CDR3 is CASTRQGGSYNEQFF. Written as DNA, the CDR3 is TGTGCCAGCACCAGGCAGGGGGGCTCCTACAATGAGCAGTTCTTC. The rearrangement uses TRBV6-1 and TRBJ2-1; a possible D gene is TRBD1 (7 bases). This CDR3 has 15 amino acids. V lost 7 bases and J 0 bases, leaving 13 bases between the germline ends. The germline V gene encodes CDR1 MNHNS and CDR2 SASEGT.

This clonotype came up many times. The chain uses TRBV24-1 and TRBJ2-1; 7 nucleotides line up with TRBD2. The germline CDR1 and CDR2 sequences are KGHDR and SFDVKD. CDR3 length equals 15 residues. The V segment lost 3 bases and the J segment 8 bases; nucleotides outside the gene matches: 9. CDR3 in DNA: TGTGCCACCAGTGATCCACGGACTAGTATATATGAGCAGTTCTTC. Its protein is CATSDPRTSIYEQFF.

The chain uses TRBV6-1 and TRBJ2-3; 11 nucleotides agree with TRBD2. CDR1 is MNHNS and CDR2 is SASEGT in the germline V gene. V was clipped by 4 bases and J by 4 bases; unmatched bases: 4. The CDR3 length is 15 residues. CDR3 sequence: CASSAQLAGADTQYF. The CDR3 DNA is TGTGCCAGCAGTGCCCAACTAGCGGGAGCAGATACGCAGTATTTT.

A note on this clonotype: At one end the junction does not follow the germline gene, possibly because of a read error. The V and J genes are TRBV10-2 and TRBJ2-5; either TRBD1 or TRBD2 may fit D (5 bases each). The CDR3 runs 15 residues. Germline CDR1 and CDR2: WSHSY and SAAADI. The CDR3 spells CARGDGAGNKDTQYF. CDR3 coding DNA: TGCGCCAGGGGAGATGGGGCCGGGAACAAAGATACCCAGTACTTC.

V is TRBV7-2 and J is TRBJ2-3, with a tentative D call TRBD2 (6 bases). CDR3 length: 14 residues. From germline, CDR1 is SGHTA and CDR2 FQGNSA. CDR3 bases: TGTGCGGGCAGCGGTGCCGGCGGGGTAGATACGCAGTATTTT. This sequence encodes CAGSGAGGVDTQYF.